This T cell receptor beta chain emerged from a study of T-cell reconstitution after alpha-beta-depleted transplantation in children. Using unique molecular identifiers, the investigators prepared the TCRbeta library. TCRdb independently ran MiXCR on the PCR reads; one entry per CDR3 protein. The repertoire consists of 700,000 to 950,000 distinct CDR3 sequences, with 16% occurring once and the leading ten covering around 5.3%. Germline V gene sequence: CDR1 SGHAT, CDR2 FQNNGV. This CDR3 is 13 amino acids long. The J segment lost 6 bases and the V segment lost 3 bases, leaving 2 bases of the junction unmatched.

This specimen consisted of PBMCs, mostly from graft donor cells, obtained 360 days after TCRalphabeta/CD19-depleted stem cell transplant. The receptor was isolated from a male patient younger than 18 who had a stem cell transplant for acute lymphoblastic leukemia, so the T cells may come from the graft donor. The chain joins TRBV11-2 to TRBJ2-1, with TRBD2 matching over 7 bases. The CDR3 nucleotides read TGTGCCAGCAGCTTCAGCGGGACCAATGAGCAGTTCTTC. It codes for CASSFSGTNEQFF.